This TCR beta chain was found in a study of T cell responses to AZD1222 COVID-19 vaccine (dated by TCRdb to the early 2020s). About the study as a whole: AZD1222 recipients given second doses at about 4 weeks or at about 12 weeks were pooled, since spike-specific TCR depth and breadth were not found to differ between the two schedules. Trial participants were enrolled by age into 18-55, 56-69 and 70-plus year subgroups, with roughly 160, 29 and 62 TCR-sequenced participants respectively. A total of just over 230 trial participants underwent TCR sequencing, of whom about 200 had received two doses of AZD1222 and approximately 25 had received two doses of the MenACWY control vaccine.

Details on this clone: The antigen it binds to is not known. No base quality information exists; no much larger clone differs at one position.

This sample's time point label indicates: baseline before first vaccination. Vaccinee samples came from UK trials COV001 and COV002, including a single-blind randomized controlled phase 2/3 trial of AZD1222 (ChAdOx1 nCoV-19) in healthy adults. For TCRbeta chain sequencing, PBMC samples were collected from trial participants at day 0 and at day 28 after the second dose. The CDR3 regions of human TCRbeta chains were subjected to immunosequencing. The authors' pipeline ran thus. TCRs in the repertoires were compared against a reference library of SARS-CoV-2-specific TCRs that had been generated with the MIRA antigen-specificity platform. Breadth was defined as the fraction of unique TCRs that were SARS-CoV-2-associated, and depth was defined as the fraction of total T cells that were SARS-CoV-2-associated. Each spike-specific TCR was assigned to its reactive spike region and to a CD4 or CD8 class using the MIRA data. Log10-transformed breadth and depth values were compared by one-way ANOVA with Sidak's multiple comparisons tests. TCRdb provides this immuneACCESS table in a form limited to in-frame rearrangements. Some clones are lacking; in checked studies, under half of them reflect an unresolved V gene, and why the rest are absent is not known. V and J calls and clone size are given by that table; D and trimming were obtained from the DNA. The sample profile shows over 100,000 clones; roughly 80% of them were found once. The top ten constitute approximately 9.4% of the sample.

The investigation overall reported the following: A significant rise in spike-specific TCR breadth and depth was observed after two AZD1222 doses relative to day 0 and relative to MenACWY recipients. No day 14 peak-response samples were available, so repertoires were characterized only after the peak T cell response. The whole spike protein was spanned by vaccine-associated CD4 TCRs, and dominant responses were seen in regions 160-218 and 743-854. Conclusions about previously exposed vaccinees were limited because only six AZD1222 recipients were SARS-CoV-2 seropositive at baseline. Epitopes outside the regions mutated in the B.1.351 and B.1.1.7 variants were reportedly recognized by nearly half of the unique spike-specific TCRs. Most participants were white British and females outnumbered males, and the authors suggested that clonal diversity may have been underestimated. In the small 56-69-year group, the increase in depth fell short of significance, most likely because of low power.

Looking up the germline V gene yields CDR1 SGHVS and CDR2 FNYEAQ. V is reduced by 3 bases and J by 9 bases, leaving a spacing of 14 bases between them. The CDR3 holds 13 amino acids from the cysteine to the phenylalanine. The kept DNA is CDR3 alone, 39 bases in frame from the first base. The specimen comprised peripheral blood, sampled on day 0 of AZD1222 vaccination. The origin of this receptor is an adult in good health. Recombination connected TRBV7-6 to TRBJ1-2; TRBD1 could be the D gene, as 5 bases match. The encoded CDR3 is CASSFGRAGSYTF. The DNA reads as follows: TGTGCCAGCAGCTTCGGCAGGGCAGGGAGCTACACCTTC.